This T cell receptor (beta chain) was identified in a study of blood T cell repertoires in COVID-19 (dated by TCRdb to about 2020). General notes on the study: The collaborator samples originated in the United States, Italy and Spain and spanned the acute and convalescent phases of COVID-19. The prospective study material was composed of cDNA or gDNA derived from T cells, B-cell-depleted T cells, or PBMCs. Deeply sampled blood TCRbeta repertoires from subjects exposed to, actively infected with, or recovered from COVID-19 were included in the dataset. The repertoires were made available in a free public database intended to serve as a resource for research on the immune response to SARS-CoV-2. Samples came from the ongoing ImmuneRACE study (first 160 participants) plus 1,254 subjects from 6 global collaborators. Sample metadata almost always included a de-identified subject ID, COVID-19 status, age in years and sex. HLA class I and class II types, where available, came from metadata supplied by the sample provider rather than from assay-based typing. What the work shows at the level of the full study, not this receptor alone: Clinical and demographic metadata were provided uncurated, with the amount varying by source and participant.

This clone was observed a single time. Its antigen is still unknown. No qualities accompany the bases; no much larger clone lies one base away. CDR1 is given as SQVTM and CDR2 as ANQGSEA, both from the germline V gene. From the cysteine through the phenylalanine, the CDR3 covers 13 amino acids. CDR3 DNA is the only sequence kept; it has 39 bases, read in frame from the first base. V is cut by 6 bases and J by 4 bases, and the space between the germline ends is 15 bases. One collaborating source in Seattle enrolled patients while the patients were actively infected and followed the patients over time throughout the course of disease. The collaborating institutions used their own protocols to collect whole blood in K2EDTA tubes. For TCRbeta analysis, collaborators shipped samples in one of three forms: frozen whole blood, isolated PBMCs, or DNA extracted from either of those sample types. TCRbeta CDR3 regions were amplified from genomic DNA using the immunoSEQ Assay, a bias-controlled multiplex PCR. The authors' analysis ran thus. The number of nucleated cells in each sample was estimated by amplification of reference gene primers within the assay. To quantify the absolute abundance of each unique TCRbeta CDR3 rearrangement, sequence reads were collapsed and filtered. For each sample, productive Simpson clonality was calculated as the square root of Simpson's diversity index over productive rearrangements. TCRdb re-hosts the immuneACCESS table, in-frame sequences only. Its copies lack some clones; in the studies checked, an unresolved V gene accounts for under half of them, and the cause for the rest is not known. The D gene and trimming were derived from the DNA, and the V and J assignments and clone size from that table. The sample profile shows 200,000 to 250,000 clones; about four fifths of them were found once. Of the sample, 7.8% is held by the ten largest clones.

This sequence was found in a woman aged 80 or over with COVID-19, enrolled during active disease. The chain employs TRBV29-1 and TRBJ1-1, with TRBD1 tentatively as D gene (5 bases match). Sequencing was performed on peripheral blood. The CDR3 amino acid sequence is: CSVDEGARTEAFF. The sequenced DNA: TGCAGCGTGGACGAAGGGGCGCGCACTGAAGCTTTCTTT.